This TCR beta chain is drawn from a study of blood T cell repertoires in COVID-19. Study-wide context: Donors in the United States, Italy and Spain gave samples during acute or convalescent COVID-19. The cDNA or gDNA used as material had been derived from T cells, B-cell-depleted T cells, or PBMCs.

Clones were sequenced by immunoSEQ multiplex PCR, and TCRdb holds only the in-frame ones, with some missing. Here the sample spans 230,000 or so clones, around 81% being singletons. The germline V gene encodes CDR1 GTSNPN and CDR2 SVGIG (reference sequence). The CDR3 is made up of 15 amino acids. The V gene end was trimmed by 4 bases and the J gene end by 9 bases; junction bases not matched to a gene: 14. This TCR came from a man aged 45-65 years who had recovered from COVID-19. The J gene is TRBJ2-5, the V gene TRBV30; 10 bases agree with TRBD2. What was sequenced was PBMCs or T cells enriched from blood (not recorded which). This CDR3 reads CAWKLAGGSFGAQYF. The DNA for the CDR3 is TGTGCCTGGAAGTTAGCGGGGGGATCATTTGGGGCCCAGTACTTC. The full variable domain, completed using reference TRBV30 and TRBJ2-5, is SQTIHQWPATLVQPVGSPLSLECTVEGTSNPNLYWYRQAAGRGLQLLFYSVGIGQISSEVPQNLSASRPQDRQFILSSKKLLLSDSGFYLCAWKLAGGSFGAQYFGPGTRLLVL.